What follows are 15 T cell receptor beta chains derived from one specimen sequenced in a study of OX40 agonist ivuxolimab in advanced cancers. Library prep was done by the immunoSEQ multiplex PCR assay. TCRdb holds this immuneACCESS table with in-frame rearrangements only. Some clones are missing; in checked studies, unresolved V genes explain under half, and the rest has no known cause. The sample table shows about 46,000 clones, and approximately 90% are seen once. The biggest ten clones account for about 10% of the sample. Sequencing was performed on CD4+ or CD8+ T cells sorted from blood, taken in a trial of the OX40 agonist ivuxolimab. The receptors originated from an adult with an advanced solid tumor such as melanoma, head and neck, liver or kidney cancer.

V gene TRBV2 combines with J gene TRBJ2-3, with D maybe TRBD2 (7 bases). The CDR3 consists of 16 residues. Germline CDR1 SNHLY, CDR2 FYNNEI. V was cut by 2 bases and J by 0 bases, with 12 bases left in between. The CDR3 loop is CASSEFAGASTDTQYF. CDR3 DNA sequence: TGTGCCAGCAGTGAATTTGCGGGGGCGAGCACAGATACGCAGTATTTT.

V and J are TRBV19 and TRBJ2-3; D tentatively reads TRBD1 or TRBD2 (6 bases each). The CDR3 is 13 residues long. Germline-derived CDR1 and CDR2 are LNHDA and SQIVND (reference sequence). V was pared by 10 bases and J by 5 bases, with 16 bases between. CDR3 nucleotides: TGTGCCACCTTAGGGGGAGCGGGAGATACGCAGTATTTT. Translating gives CATLGGAGDTQYF.

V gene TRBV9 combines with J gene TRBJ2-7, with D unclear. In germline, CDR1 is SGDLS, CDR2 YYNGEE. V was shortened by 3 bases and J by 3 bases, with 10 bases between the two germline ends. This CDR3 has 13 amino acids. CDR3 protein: CASSAFPYYEQYF. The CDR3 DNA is TGTGCCAGCAGCGCTTTCCCTTACTACGAGCAGTACTTC.

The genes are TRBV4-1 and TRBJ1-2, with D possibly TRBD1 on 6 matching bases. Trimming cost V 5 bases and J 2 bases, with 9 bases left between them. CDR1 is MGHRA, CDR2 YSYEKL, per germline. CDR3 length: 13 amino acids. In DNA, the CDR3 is TGCGCCAGCAGCGAGCAGGGGAACTATGGCTACACCTTC. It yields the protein CASSEQGNYGYTF.

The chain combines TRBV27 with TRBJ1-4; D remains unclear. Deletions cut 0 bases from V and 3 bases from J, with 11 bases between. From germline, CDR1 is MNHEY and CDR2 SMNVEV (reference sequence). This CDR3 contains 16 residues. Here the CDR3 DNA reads TGTGCCAGCAGTTTATCTCTACGGGCCCCTAATGAAAAACTGTTTTTT. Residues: CASSLSLRAPNEKLFF.

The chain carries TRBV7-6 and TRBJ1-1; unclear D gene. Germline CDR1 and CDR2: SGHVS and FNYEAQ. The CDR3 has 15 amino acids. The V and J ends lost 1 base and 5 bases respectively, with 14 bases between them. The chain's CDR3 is CASSLGGVLGTEAFF. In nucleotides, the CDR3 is TGTGCCAGCAGCTTAGGCGGGGTTCTAGGGACTGAAGCTTTCTTT. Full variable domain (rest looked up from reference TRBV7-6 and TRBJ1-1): GAGVSQSPRYKVTKRGQDVALRCDPISGHVSLYWYRQALGQGPEFLTYFNYEAQQDKSGLPNDRFSAERPEGSISTLTIQRTEQRDSAMYRCASSLGGVLGTEAFFGQGTRLTVV.

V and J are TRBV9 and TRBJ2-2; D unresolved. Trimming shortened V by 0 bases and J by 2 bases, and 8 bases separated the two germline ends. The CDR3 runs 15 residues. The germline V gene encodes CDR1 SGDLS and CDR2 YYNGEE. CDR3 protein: CASSVDAGNTGELFF. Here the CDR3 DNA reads TGTGCCAGCAGCGTAGACGCTGGTAACACCGGGGAGCTGTTTTTT.

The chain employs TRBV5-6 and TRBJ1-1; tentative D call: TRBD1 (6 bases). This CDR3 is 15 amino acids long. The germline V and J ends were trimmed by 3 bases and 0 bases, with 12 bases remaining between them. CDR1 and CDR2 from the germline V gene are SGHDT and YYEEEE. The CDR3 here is CASSSRQDLNTEAFF. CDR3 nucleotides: TGTGCCAGCAGCTCCAGACAGGATCTGAACACTGAAGCTTTCTTT.

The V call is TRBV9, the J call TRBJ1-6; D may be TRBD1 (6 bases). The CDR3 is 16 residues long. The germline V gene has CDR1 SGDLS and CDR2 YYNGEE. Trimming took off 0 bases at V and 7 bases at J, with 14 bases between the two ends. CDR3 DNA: TGTGCCAGCAGCGTAGAGGGGGTGTCGAAAAATTCACCCCTCCACTTT. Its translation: CASSVEGVSKNSPLHF.

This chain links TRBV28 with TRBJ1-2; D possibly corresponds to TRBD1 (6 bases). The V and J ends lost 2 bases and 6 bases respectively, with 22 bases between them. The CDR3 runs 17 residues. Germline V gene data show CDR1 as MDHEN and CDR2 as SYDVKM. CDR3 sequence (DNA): TGTGCCAGCAGTTTAGTTAGGGGACAAACAGGGAAGGATGGCTACACCTTC. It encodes CASSLVRGQTGKDGYTF.

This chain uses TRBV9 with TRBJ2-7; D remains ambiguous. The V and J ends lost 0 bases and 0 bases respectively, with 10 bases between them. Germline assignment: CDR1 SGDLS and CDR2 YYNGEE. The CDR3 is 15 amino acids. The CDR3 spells CASSVVPGSSYEQYF. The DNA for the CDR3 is TGTGCCAGCAGCGTAGTCCCAGGAAGCTCCTACGAGCAGTACTTC.

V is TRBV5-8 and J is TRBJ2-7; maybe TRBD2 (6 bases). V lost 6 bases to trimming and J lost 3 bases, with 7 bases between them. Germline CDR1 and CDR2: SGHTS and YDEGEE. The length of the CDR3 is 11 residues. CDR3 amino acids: CASTGDYEQYF. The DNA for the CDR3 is TGTGCCAGCACGGGGGACTACGAGCAGTACTTC.

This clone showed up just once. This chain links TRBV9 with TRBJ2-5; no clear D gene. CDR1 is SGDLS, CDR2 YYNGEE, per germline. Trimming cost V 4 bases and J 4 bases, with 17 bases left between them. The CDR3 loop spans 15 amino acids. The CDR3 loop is CASSPQATGVETQYF. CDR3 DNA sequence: TGTGCCAGCAGCCCCCAGGCTACCGGAGTAGAGACCCAGTACTTC.

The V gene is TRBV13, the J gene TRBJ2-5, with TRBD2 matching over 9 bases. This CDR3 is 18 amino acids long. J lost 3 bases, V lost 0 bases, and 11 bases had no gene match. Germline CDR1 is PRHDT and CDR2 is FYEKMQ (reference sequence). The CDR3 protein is CASSLGRAGGPSEETQYF. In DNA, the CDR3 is TGTGCCAGCAGCTTAGGCCGGGCGGGAGGGCCCAGTGAAGAGACCCAGTACTTC.

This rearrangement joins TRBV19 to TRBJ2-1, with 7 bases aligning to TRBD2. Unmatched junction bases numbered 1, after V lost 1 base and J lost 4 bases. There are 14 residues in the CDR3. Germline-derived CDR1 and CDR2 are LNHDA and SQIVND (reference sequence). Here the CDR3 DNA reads TGTGCCAGTAGTATAGCTAGCGGTTACAATGAGCAGTTCTTC. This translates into CASSIASGYNEQFF.